This TCR beta chain was documented in a study of shared clonotypes between healthy human individuals. V was pared by 2 bases and J by 5 bases, with 6 bases of the junction left unmatched. Germline V gene sequence: CDR1 PRHDT, CDR2 FYEKMQ (reference sequence). CDR3 length: 14 amino acids. Sorted-subset replicate PCRs used around 200 ng of genomic DNA. This amount corresponded to approximately 30,000 T cell genomes. Here immunoSEQ multiplex PCR was the method, and the copy in TCRdb shows in-frame clones only, minus some. Of about 2.1 million clones listed, just under 95% are singletons. Positive CCR7 selection of CD45RO-negative cells yielded the naive CD8 cells, and terminally differentiated effector memory CD45RA+ cells were excluded. All donors were Caucasian adults living in Nashville, Tennessee.

The receptor's source is a man younger than 35 in good health. Some clones in this sample may be carry-over from other donors' samples. Sample: naive CD8+ T cells from PBMCs. V usage is TRBV13 and J usage is TRBJ2-7, with 7 bases that match TRBD1. The CDR3 sequence: CASSLQQGFNEQYF. The CDR3 nucleotides read TGTGCCAGCAGCTTACAACAGGGGTTTAACGAGCAGTACTTC.